Listed below are T cell receptor beta chains from one sample, sequenced in a study of blood T cells in healthy people across ages. Via MiXCR, TCRdb re-called the 5' RACE reads, giving one row per CDR3 protein. The sample lists 1.5 million to 1.9 million distinct CDR3 sequences; approximately 42% were seen once. Sequencing was carried out using blood. The receptors come from a woman younger than 35 in good health. CDR3s include the opening cysteine and the closing phenylalanine or tryptophan. D genes are given only for firm matches. Clone size is not always given. Where it is, it says once, few, many or a class for expanded clones.

>-|TRBJ2-1|-|TRBV12-3/TRBV12-4
CASSLYGAGSPSYNEQFF
TGTGCCAGCAGTTTATATGGGGCGGGGAGCCCCTCCTACAATGAGCAGTTCTTC
>-|TRBJ2-5|-|TRBV20-1
CSAIAGASSETQYF
TGCAGTGCCATTGCCGGGGCGAGTTCAGAGACCCAGTACTTC
>-|TRBJ1-6|once|TRBV7-2
CASSATGTLPLGALHF
TGTGCCAGCAGCGCAACCGGGACGCTTCCCCTCGGGGCCCTCCACTTT
>-|TRBJ2-5|-|TRBV29-1
CSARRVGAETQYF
TGCAGCGCCCGCCGCGTGGGGGCCGAGACCCAGTACTTC
>-|TRBJ2-1|-|TRBV12-3/TRBV12-4
CASSVGEPNEQFF
TGTGCCAGCAGTGTTGGGGAGCCCAATGAGCAGTTCTTC
>-|TRBJ2-3|-|TRBV7-9
CASSNPPTDTQYF
TGTGCCAGCAGCAATCCCCCCACAGATACGCAGTATTTT
>-|TRBJ2-5|few|TRBV20-1
CSARVPGEQYF
TGCAGTGCTAGAGTCCCCGGTGAGCAGTACTTC
>TRBD2|TRBJ2-7|-|TRBV7-9
CASSLEREYSYEQYF
TGTGCCAGCAGCTTAGAGCGGGAGTACTCCTACGAGCAGTACTTC
>-|TRBJ2-7|-|TRBV11-2
CASSPQGGVGEQYF
TGTGCCAGCAGCCCACAGGGAGGGGTCGGCGAGCAGTACTTC
>TRBD1|TRBJ1-1|-|TRBV7-9
CASSYDRGQGTEAFF
TGTGCCAGCAGTTATGACAGGGGGCAGGGTACTGAAGCTTTCTTT
>-|TRBJ2-7|few|TRBV24-1
CATSDLGLSGDYEQYF
TGTGCCACCAGTGATTTGGGGTTGTCAGGAGACTACGAGCAGTACTTC
>-|TRBJ2-2|many|TRBV3-1
CASSPRVGAGGELFF
TGTGCCAGCAGCCCCCGGGTAGGGGCTGGCGGGGAGCTGTTTTTT
>-|TRBJ2-2|-|TRBV20-1
CSATSPTNTGELFF
TGCAGTGCTACCTCCCCGACAAACACCGGGGAGCTGTTTTTT
>TRBD1|TRBJ1-4|-|TRBV10-3
CAIRGGTENEKLFF
TGTGCCATCCGGGGCGGGACAGAGAATGAAAAACTGTTTTTT
>-|TRBJ1-1|-|TRBV30
CAWSLGMAEAFF
TGTGCCTGGAGTCTGGGGATGGCTGAAGCTTTCTTT
>-|TRBJ2-7|-|TRBV4-1
CAGSQDTQYEQYF
TGCGCCGGCAGCCAAGATACCCAGTACGAGCAGTACTTC
>-|TRBJ2-1|few|TRBV3-1
CASSQVLASWVNEQFF
TGTGCCAGCAGCCAAGTTTTGGCTAGCTGGGTCAATGAGCAGTTCTTC
>-|TRBJ1-1|few|TRBV7-9
CASGDRAVDTEAFF
TGTGCCAGCGGGGACCGGGCGGTAGACACTGAAGCTTTCTTT
>TRBD1|TRBJ1-1|-|TRBV20-1
CSASRGPLNTEAFF
TGCAGTGCGAGCAGGGGGCCCTTAAACACTGAAGCTTTCTTT
>TRBD1|TRBJ2-1|-|TRBV6-5
CASTRGTGVYEQFF
TGTGCCAGCACCAGAGGGACAGGGGTCTATGAGCAGTTCTTC
>TRBD1|TRBJ1-4|few|TRBV20-1
CSATDRGNEKLFF
TGCAGTGCAACGGACAGGGGGAATGAAAAACTGTTTTTT
>TRBD2|TRBJ2-1|few|TRBV4-2
CASSQDGTMGEEQFF
TGTGCCAGCAGCCAAGATGGGACTATGGGAGAGGAGCAGTTCTTC
>-|TRBJ2-2|-|TRBV20-1
CSARDSGWGLNTGELFF
TGCAGTGCTAGAGATAGCGGTTGGGGCCTAAACACCGGGGAGCTGTTTTTT
>TRBD1|TRBJ2-3|few|TRBV7-3
CASSPVGQGATDTQYF
TGTGCCAGCAGCCCCGTCGGACAGGGGGCGACAGATACGCAGTATTTT
>TRBD2|TRBJ2-7|-|TRBV5-1
CASRPLQLAAYEQYF
TGCGCCAGCAGACCCTTACAACTAGCGGCCTACGAGCAGTACTTC
>TRBD1|TRBJ2-5|-|TRBV15
CATSNLDRVGGETQYF
TGTGCCACCAGCAATCTGGACAGGGTCGGTGGGGAGACCCAGTACTTC
>-|TRBJ2-5|-|TRBV10-3
CAISESPSVETQYF
TGTGCCATCAGTGAGTCCCCCAGCGTGGAGACCCAGTACTTC
>-|TRBJ2-3|-|TRBV6-2/TRBV6-3
CASSLWTFTDTQYF
TGTGCCAGCAGCCTGTGGACTTTCACAGATACGCAGTATTTT
>-|TRBJ1-4|few|TRBV6-5
CASSYYLGGELFF
TGTGCCAGCAGTTACTACCTGGGAGGTGAACTGTTTTTT
>TRBD2|TRBJ2-1|-|TRBV28
CASSFLITISGRSGNEQFF
TGTGCCAGCAGTTTCCTGATAACCATTAGCGGGAGATCCGGCAATGAGCAGTTCTTC
>-|TRBJ2-6|-|TRBV6-2/TRBV6-3
CASSYGGAGANVLTF
TGTGCCAGCAGTTACGGTGGAGCTGGGGCCAACGTCCTGACTTTC
>TRBD1|TRBJ2-3|-|TRBV5-5
CASSPGQGNTDTQYF
TGTGCCAGCAGCCCCGGACAGGGTAACACAGATACGCAGTATTTT
>-|TRBJ2-5|few|TRBV5-1
CASSFVVQETQYF
TGCGCCAGCAGCTTTGTTGTACAAGAGACCCAGTACTTC
>-|TRBJ1-4|-|TRBV12-5
CASGRGGVCEKLFF
TGTGCTAGTGGTCGAGGGGGAGTTTGTGAAAAACTGTTTTTT
>-|TRBJ2-7|-|TRBV20-1
CSAKVASSYEQYF
TGCAGTGCAAAGGTTGCCAGCTCCTACGAGCAGTACTTC
>TRBD1|TRBJ1-2|few|TRBV7-9
CASSRGTGNYGYTF
TGTGCCAGCAGCCGCGGGACAGGGAACTATGGCTACACCTTC
>TRBD1|TRBJ2-3|-|TRBV20-1
CSAKPGQGADTQYF
TGCAGTGCAAAACCGGGACAGGGGGCTGATACGCAGTATTTT
>TRBD1|TRBJ1-2|-|TRBV27
CASSLGGQGSGYTF
TGTGCCAGCAGTTTAGGGGGACAGGGATCTGGCTACACCTTC
>-|TRBJ2-4|-|TRBV3-1
CASSLFQTKNIQYF
TGTGCCAGCAGCCTCTTCCAGACCAAAAACATTCAGTACTTC
>TRBD2|TRBJ2-3|-|TRBV28
CASSVRLAGTDTQYF
TGTGCCAGCAGTGTAAGACTAGCGGGCACAGATACGCAGTATTTT
>-|TRBJ1-2|once|TRBV27
CASMTWGGGYGYTF
TGTGCCAGCATGACCTGGGGAGGAGGCTATGGCTACACCTTC
>TRBD2|TRBJ2-3|-|TRBV29-1
CSVSGTSGGVTDTQYF
TGCAGCGTATCCGGGACTAGCGGGGGGGTCACAGATACGCAGTATTTT
>TRBD2|TRBJ2-7|-|TRBV20-1
CSASLASGRYEQYF
TGCAGTGCTAGTCTCGCTAGCGGGAGGTACGAGCAGTACTTC
>-|TRBJ2-1|-|TRBV29-1
CSVEGQIRNEQFF
TGCAGCGTTGAAGGGCAGATTAGGAATGAGCAGTTCTTC
>TRBD1|TRBJ2-5|-|TRBV25-1
CASRGDRGSRRVGDEQYF
TGTGCCAGCAGGGGGGACAGGGGTTCCAGGAGAGTCGGAGATGAGCAGTACTTC
>-|TRBJ2-7|-|TRBV4-1
CASSQAPGQIYEQYF
TGCGCCAGCAGCCAAGCCCCGGGGCAGATCTACGAGCAGTACTTC
>-|TRBJ2-3|-|TRBV12-3/TRBV12-4
CASSIAPDTQYF
TGTGCCAGCAGTATCGCGCCAGATACGCAGTATTTT
>-|TRBJ1-2|-|TRBV12-3/TRBV12-4
CASSIRGVDYGYTF
TGTGCCAGCAGTATCAGAGGGGTGGACTATGGCTACACCTTC
>TRBD2|TRBJ2-1|-|TRBV2
CATRRASGSNEQFF
TGTGCCACTAGGCGGGCTAGCGGGAGCAATGAGCAGTTCTTC
>-|TRBJ1-6|-|TRBV20-1
CSARQAPSSYNAPLHF
TGCAGTGCTAGACAGGCCCCGAGCTCCTATAATGCACCCCTCCACTTT
>-|TRBJ1-4|few|TRBV20-1
CSASPPSGALEKLFF
TGCAGTGCCTCTCCCCCCTCCGGGGCGCTTGAAAAACTGTTTTTT
>TRBD1|TRBJ2-7|-|TRBV4-1
CASSQVQGVEQYF
TGTGCCAGCAGCCAAGTACAGGGGGTCGAGCAGTACTTC
>TRBD2|TRBJ2-7|few|TRBV11-1
CASSRITETGTSKYEQYF
TGTGCCAGCAGCCGTATCACCGAGACCGGGACTAGCAAATACGAGCAGTACTTC